Listed here are 14 T cell receptor beta chains from one sample, sequenced in a study of cytotoxic CD8 clonotypes in ibrutinib-treated CLL. Profiled with immunoSEQ multiplex PCR; TCRdb holds only in-frame clones, not every one. The repertoire holds approximately 13,000 clones, roughly 70% seen once, with about 5.5% in the top ten. The sequenced sample was PBMCs, obtained before ibrutinib treatment. Source of these receptors: a human donor with chronic lymphocytic leukemia.

The chain uses TRBV6-7 and TRBJ2-1; 9 nucleotides match TRBD2. TRBV6-7 is assigned to the ORF class and has an uncertain function. J gave up 5 bases and V 0 bases, and 5 bases lay outside the gene matches. The CDR3 has 16 amino acids. DNA of the CDR3: TGTGCCAGCAGTTACTCATGGCAGCGGGGGGACAATGAGCAGTTCTTC. This translates into CASSYSWQRGDNEQFF.

The chain links TRBV18 to TRBJ1-2; D is ambiguous. The CDR3 contains 13 residues. V was trimmed by 2 bases and J by 4 bases, leaving 8 bases between them. Germline V gene sequence: CDR1 KGHSH, CDR2 LQKENI. The CDR3 here is CASSPEGSYGYTF. The CDR3 DNA is TGTGCCAGCTCACCAGAGGGCTCCTATGGCTACACCTTC. The full variable domain, with the rest looked up from reference TRBV18 and TRBJ1-2, is NAGVMQNPRHLVRRRGQEARLRCSPMKGHSHVYWYRQLPEEGLKFMVYLQKENIIDESGMPKERFSAEFPKEGPSILRIQQVVRGDSAAYFCASSPEGSYGYTFGSGTRLTVV.

The chain has TRBV7-2 and TRBJ1-1; no firm D call. Germline V CDR1 and CDR2: SGHTA, FQGNSA. The CDR3 sequence is 14 residues long. V lost 5 bases, J lost 2 bases, and 12 bases lay in between. CDR3 DNA: TGTGCCAGCAGCCCCCTCGGGAAAAACACTGAAGCTTTCTTT. Translating gives CASSPLGKNTEAFF.

V usage is TRBV28 and J usage is TRBJ1-2; D is perhaps TRBD1 (6 bases). This CDR3 has 14 amino acids. The germline V and J ends were trimmed by 5 bases and 4 bases, with 14 bases remaining between them. The germline V gene has CDR1 MDHEN and CDR2 SYDVKM. In nucleotides, the CDR3 is TGTGCCAGCAGTCCACTCGGGGGCCCCTATGGCTACACCTTC. Residues: CASSPLGGPYGYTF.

The CDR3 here is CASSEYRTNQPQHF. The CDR3 nucleotides read TGTGCCAGCAGTGAATATCGGACCAATCAGCCCCAGCATTTT. The chain carries TRBV2 and TRBJ1-5; D gene ambiguous. Germline-derived CDR1 and CDR2 are SNHLY and FYNNEI. V was cut by 2 bases and J by 3 bases, with 8 bases left in between. There are 14 residues in the CDR3.

This chain links TRBV5-8 with TRBJ1-4; possibly TRBD1 for D (5 bases). This CDR3 contains 15 residues. The germline V and J ends were trimmed by 4 bases and 8 bases, with 18 bases remaining between them. Germline-derived CDR1 and CDR2 are SGHTS and YDEGEE. The CDR3 sequence is CASSPAVPRGEKLFF. The CDR3 coding sequence is TGTGCCAGCAGCCCGGCAGTGCCAAGGGGAGAAAAACTGTTTTTT. The complete variable domain, with remaining parts taken from reference TRBV5-8 and TRBJ1-4, reads EAGVTQSPTHLIKTRGQQATLRCSPISGHTSVYWYQQALGLGLQFLLWYDEGEERNRGNFPPRFSGRQFPNYSSELNVNALELEDSALYLCASSPAVPRGEKLFFGSGTQLSVL.

This chain connects TRBV18 to TRBJ2-5; D perhaps matches TRBD1 (6 bases). V was clipped by 4 bases and J by 4 bases, with 13 bases between them. This CDR3 has 14 amino acids. CDR1 is KGHSH, CDR2 LQKENI, per germline. The CDR3 coding sequence is TGTGCCAGCTCACAGGGGGACCCCACAGAGACCCAGTACTTC. Translated, it gives CASSQGDPTETQYF.

The CDR3 nucleotides read TGCGCCAGCAGCCAAGATTGGGGAGTAGCGGGGGTTGTCGGGGAGCTGTTTTTT. Its translation is CASSQDWGVAGVVGELFF. The rearrangement uses TRBV4-1 and TRBJ2-2; TRBD2 matches at 9 bases. The CDR3 extends over 18 amino acids. J was trimmed by 7 bases and V by 0 bases; bases with no gene match: 12. Germline CDR1 MGHRA, CDR2 YSYEKL.

The chain is built from TRBV7-8 and TRBJ1-4; tentative D call: TRBD1 (6 bases). The V gene's germline CDR1 is SGHVS and CDR2 FQNEAQ. V lost 2 bases to trimming and J lost 11 bases, with 15 bases between them. This CDR3 is 14 amino acids long. The CDR3 coding sequence is TGTGCCAGCAGCTTAAGACAGGAGTGGGGGAAACTGTTTTTT. Protein: CASSLRQEWGKLFF.

This clone occurred a few times. This chain joins TRBV5-1 and TRBJ1-1; possible D gene TRBD1, 5 bases. The CDR3 is 14 residues long. CDR1 SGHRS and CDR2 YFSETQ come from the germline V gene. V lost 1 base, J lost 4 bases, and 11 bases lay in between. The CDR3 DNA follows: TGCGCCAGCAGCTTGTCCGGGGGAAGCACTGAAGCTTTCTTT. Translated, it gives CASSLSGGSTEAFF.

V is TRBV4-3 and J is TRBJ2-3; 13 bases agree with TRBD2. The CDR3 is 18 amino acids. Germline CDR1 LGHNA, CDR2 YSLEER. Germline trimming cut 0 bases from V and 0 bases from J; bases unmatched to any gene: 3. CDR3 in amino acids: CASSQDTSGGASTDTQYF. The CDR3 DNA is TGCGCCAGCAGCCAAGACACTAGCGGGGGGGCCAGCACAGATACGCAGTATTTT.

As concerns this clone: Other DNA sequences of this sample code for an identical CDR3. Written as DNA, the CDR3 is TGCGCCAGCAGCTTGGGCGGCTACGAGCAGTACTTC. It encodes CASSLGGYEQYF. The V call is TRBV5-1, the J call TRBJ2-7; D gene uncertain. Germline CDR1 SGHRS, CDR2 YFSETQ. The CDR3 runs to 12 residues. With 0 bases removed from V and 3 bases from J, the gap between germline ends came to 4 bases.

The V and J genes are TRBV19 and TRBJ2-7, with TRBD1 matching 9 bases. The CDR3 sequence is 17 residues long. Germline CDR1 and CDR2: LNHDA and SQIVND (reference sequence). V shed 5 bases, J shed 5 bases, and the junction held 16 bases outside the gene matches. CDR3 sequence reads: CASSPHRGLPLSHEQYF. Written as DNA, the CDR3 is TGTGCCAGTAGTCCCCACAGGGGGCTCCCCCTAAGCCACGAGCAGTACTTC.

The V gene is TRBV19, the J gene TRBJ2-5, with D unclear. The CDR3 runs 12 residues. V was clipped by 6 bases and J by 3 bases, with 8 bases between them. Germline CDR1 and CDR2: LNHDA and SQIVND (reference sequence). CDR3 residues: CASRDTKETQYF. Here the CDR3 DNA reads TGTGCCAGTAGGGATACCAAAGAGACCCAGTACTTC.